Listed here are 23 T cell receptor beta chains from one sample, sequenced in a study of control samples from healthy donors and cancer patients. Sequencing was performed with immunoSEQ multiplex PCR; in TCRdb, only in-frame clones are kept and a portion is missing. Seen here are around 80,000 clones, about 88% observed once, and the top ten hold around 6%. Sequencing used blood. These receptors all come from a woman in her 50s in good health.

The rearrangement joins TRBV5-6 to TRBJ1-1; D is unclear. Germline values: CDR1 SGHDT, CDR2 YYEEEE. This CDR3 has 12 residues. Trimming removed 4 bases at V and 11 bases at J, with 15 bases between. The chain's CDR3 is CASSVTRAEAFF. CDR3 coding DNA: TGTGCCAGCAGCGTTACTAGGGCGGAGGCTTTCTTT. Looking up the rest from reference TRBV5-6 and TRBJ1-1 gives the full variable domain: DAGVTQSPTHLIKTRGQQVTLRCSPKSGHDTVSWYQQALGQGPQFIFQYYEEEERQRGNFPDRFSGHQFPNYSSELNVNALLLGDSALYLCASSVTRAEAFFGQGTRLTVV.

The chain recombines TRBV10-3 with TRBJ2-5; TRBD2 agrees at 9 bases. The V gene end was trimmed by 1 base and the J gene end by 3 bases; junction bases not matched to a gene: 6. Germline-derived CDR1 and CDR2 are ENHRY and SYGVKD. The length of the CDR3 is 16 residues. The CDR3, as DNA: TGTGCCATCAGTGAGTTCGGCGGGGGGGCCGAAGAGACCCAGTACTTC. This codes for CAISEFGGGAEETQYF.

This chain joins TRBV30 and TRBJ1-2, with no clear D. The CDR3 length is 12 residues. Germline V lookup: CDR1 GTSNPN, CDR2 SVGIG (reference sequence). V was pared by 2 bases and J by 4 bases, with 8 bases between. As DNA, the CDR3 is TGTGCCTGGAGTCCCCAGAGCTATGGCTACACCTTC. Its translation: CAWSPQSYGYTF.

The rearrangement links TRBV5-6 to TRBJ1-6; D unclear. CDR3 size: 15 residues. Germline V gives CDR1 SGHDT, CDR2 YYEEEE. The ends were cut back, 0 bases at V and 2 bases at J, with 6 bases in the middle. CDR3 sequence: CASSLGSTYNSPLHF. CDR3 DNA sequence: TGTGCCAGCAGCTTGGGGAGTACCTATAATTCACCCCTCCACTTT.

CDR3 in DNA: TGTGCCAGTAGTATAGGGACACCTAATCAGCCCCAGCATTTT. Its protein product is CASSIGTPNQPQHF. The chain combines TRBV19 with TRBJ1-5; tentative D call: TRBD1 (5 bases). CDR1 and CDR2 from the germline V gene are LNHDA and SQIVND (reference sequence). The CDR3 covers 14 residues. V was trimmed by 1 base and J by 4 bases, leaving 8 bases between them.

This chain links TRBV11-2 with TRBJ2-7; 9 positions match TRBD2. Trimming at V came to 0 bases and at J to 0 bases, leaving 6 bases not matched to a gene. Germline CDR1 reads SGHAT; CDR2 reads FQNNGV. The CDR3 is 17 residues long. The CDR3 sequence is CASSLDSGGSISYEQYF. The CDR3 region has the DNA TGTGCCAGCAGCTTAGACAGCGGGGGGTCGATCTCCTACGAGCAGTACTTC.

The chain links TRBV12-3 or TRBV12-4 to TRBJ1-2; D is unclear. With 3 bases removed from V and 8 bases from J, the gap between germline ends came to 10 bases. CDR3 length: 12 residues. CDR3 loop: CASSFSQEGYTF. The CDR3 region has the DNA TGTGCCAGCAGTTTCAGTCAGGAAGGCTACACCTTC.

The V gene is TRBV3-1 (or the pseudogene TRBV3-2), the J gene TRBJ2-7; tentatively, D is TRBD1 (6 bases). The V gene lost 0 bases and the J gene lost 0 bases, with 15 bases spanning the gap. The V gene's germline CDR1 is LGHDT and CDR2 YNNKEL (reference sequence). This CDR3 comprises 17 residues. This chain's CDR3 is CASSQDSIRGYSYEQYF. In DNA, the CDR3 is TGTGCCAGCAGCCAAGATTCGATCAGGGGCTACTCCTACGAGCAGTACTTC.

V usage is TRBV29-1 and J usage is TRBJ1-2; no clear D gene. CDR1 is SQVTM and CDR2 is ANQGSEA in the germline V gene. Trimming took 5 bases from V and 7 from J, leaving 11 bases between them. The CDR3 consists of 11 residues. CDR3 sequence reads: CSVLVWGGYTF. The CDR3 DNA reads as TGCAGCGTTTTAGTGTGGGGTGGCTACACCTTC.

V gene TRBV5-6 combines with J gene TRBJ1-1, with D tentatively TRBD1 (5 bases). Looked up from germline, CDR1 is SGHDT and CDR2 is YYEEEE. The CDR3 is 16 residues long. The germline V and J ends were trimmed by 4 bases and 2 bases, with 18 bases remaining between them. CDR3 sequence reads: CASSPPGPYSNTEAFF. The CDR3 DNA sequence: TGTGCCAGCAGCCCCCCGGGACCCTACTCTAACACTGAAGCTTTCTTT.

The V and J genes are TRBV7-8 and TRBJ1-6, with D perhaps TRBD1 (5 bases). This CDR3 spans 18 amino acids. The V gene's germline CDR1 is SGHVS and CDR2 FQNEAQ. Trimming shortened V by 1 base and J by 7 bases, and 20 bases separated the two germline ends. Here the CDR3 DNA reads TGTGCCAGCAGCTTAGTGGGGGTTCTCAAAATCGTAAATTCACCCCTCCACTTT. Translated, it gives CASSLVGVLKIVNSPLHF.

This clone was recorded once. CDR3 residues: CASSLGLGEQFF. CDR3 DNA sequence: TGTGCCAGCAGTTTAGGATTAGGAGAGCAGTTCTTC. The V and J genes are TRBV12-3 or TRBV12-4 and TRBJ2-1, with D unresolved. V was pared by 1 base and J by 10 bases, with 8 bases between. This CDR3 is 12 amino acids long.

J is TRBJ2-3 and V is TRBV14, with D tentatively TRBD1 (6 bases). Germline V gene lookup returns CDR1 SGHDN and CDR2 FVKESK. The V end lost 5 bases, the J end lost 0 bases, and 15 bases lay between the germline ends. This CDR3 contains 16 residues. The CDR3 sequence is CASSVGRQGSTDTQYF. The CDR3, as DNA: TGTGCCAGCAGCGTGGGGCGTCAGGGGAGCACAGATACGCAGTATTTT. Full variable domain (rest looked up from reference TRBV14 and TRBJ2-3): EAGVTQFPSHSVIEKGQTVTLRCDPISGHDNLYWYRRVMGKEIKFLLHFVKESKQDESGMPNNRFLAERTGGTYSTLKVQPAELEDSGVYFCASSVGRQGSTDTQYFGPGTRLTVL.

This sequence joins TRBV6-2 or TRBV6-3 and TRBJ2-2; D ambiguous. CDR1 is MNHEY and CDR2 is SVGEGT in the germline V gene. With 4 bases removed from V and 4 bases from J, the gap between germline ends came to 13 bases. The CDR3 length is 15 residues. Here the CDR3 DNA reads TGTGCCAGCAGTTCTGGTATGAGGCTCACCGGGGAGCTGTTTTTT. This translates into CASSSGMRLTGELFF.

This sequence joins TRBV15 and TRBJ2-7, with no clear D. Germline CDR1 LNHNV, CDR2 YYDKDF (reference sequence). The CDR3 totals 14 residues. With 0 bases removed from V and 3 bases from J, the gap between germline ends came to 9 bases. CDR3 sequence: CATSRDLGSYEQYF. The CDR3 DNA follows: TGTGCCACCAGCAGAGATTTGGGAAGCTACGAGCAGTACTTC. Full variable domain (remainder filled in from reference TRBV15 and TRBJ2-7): DAMVIQNPRYQVTQFGKPVTLSCSQTLNHNVMYWYQQKSSQAPKLLFHYYDKDFNNEADTPDNFQSRRPNTSFCFLDIRSPGLGDTAMYLCATSRDLGSYEQYFGPGTRLTVT.

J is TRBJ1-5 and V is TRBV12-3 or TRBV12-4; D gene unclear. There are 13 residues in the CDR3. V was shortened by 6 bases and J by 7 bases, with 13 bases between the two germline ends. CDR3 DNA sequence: TGTGCCAGCAGCCCGAACGAAAGGCAGCCCCAGCATTTT. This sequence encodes CASSPNERQPQHF.

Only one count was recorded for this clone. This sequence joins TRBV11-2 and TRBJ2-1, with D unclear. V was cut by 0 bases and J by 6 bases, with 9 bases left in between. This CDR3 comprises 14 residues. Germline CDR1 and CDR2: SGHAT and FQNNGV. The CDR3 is CASSLDLQLNEQFF. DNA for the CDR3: TGTGCCAGCAGCTTAGATTTACAGCTCAATGAGCAGTTCTTC.

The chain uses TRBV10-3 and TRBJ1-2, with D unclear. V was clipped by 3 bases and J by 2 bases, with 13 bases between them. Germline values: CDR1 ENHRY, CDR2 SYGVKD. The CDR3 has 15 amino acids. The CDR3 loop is CAISDILYKNYGYTF. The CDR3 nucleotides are TGTGCCATCAGTGATATCTTATACAAAAACTATGGCTACACCTTC.

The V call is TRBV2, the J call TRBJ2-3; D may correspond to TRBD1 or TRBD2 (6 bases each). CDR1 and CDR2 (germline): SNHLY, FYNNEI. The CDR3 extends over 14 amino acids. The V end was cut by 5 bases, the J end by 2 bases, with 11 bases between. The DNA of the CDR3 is TGTGCCAGCAGTCTCGGGGGCCCCACAGATACGCAGTATTTT. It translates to CASSLGGPTDTQYF.

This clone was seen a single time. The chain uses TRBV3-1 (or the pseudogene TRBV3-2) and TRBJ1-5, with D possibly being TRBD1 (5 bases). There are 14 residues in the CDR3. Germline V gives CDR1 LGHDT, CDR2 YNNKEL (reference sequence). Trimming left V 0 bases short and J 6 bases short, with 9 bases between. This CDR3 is CASSQDRVRQPQHF. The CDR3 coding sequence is TGTGCCAGCAGCCAAGACAGGGTACGTCAGCCCCAGCATTTT.

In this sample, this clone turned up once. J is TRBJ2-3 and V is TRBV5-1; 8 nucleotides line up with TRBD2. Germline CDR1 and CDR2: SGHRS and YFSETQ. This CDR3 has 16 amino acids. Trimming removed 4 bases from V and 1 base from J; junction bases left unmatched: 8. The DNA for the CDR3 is TGCGCCAGCAGCCCGGCTTGGCGGGGGGGCACAGATACGCAGTATTTT. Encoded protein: CASSPAWRGGTDTQYF.

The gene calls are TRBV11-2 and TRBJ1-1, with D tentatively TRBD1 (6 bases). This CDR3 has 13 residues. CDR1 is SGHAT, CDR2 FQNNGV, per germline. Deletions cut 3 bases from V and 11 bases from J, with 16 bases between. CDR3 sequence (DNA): TGTGCCAGCAGCTTGGACAGTCATAGGAGGGCTTTCTTT. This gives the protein CASSLDSHRRAFF.

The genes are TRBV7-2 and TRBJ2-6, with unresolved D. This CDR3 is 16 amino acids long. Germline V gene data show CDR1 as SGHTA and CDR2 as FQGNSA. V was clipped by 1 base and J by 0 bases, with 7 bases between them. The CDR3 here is CASSLGISSGANVLTF. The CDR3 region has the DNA TGTGCCAGCAGCTTAGGCATTTCCTCTGGGGCCAACGTCCTGACTTTC.